Each of the 13 T cell receptor beta chains below was sequenced from the same sample in a study of blood T cell repertoires in COVID-19. Some clones are missing from TCRdb's copy, which holds only in-frame ones; the method was immunoSEQ multiplex PCR. The repertoire has about 230,000 clones, approximately 88% of them found once; the top ten carry around 27%. Sequencing used peripheral blood. Receptors originate from a man aged 40-49 years with acute or convalescent COVID-19.

V is TRBV7-2 and J is TRBJ2-1; TRBD2 agrees at 7 bases. CDR1 and CDR2 from the germline V gene are SGHTA and FQGNSA. CDR3 size: 15 residues. Losses at the gene ends were 2 bases for V and 5 bases for J; bases not matched to a gene: 6. The CDR3 DNA reads TGTGCCAGCAGCTTATTTGGGGGGGAAAACAATGAGCAGTTCTTC. Encoded protein: CASSLFGGENNEQFF.

This clone was picked up many times. The chain joins TRBV3-1 (or the pseudogene TRBV3-2) to TRBJ2-1, with a weak D call TRBD1 (5 bases). The germline V gene encodes CDR1 LGHDT and CDR2 YNNKEL (reference sequence). V gave up 4 bases and J gave up 4 bases, with 8 bases separating them. This CDR3 is built from 13 residues. CDR3: CASSLSGYNEQFF. The CDR3 nucleotides are TGTGCCAGCAGCCTCTCAGGGTACAATGAGCAGTTCTTC.

The V call is TRBV7-9, the J call TRBJ1-2; unclear D gene. In germline, CDR1 is SEHNR, CDR2 FQNEAQ (reference sequence). This CDR3 comprises 14 residues. The V end lost 3 bases, the J end lost 4 bases, and 12 bases lay between the germline ends. The CDR3, as DNA: TGTGCCAGCAGCTTCCAGCCGGCGGGCTATGGCTACACCTTC. Translation gives CASSFQPAGYGYTF.

The chain employs TRBV4-1 and TRBJ1-1; unclear D gene. The length of the CDR3 is 15 residues. Germline CDR1 reads MGHRA; CDR2 reads YSYEKL. V dropped 3 bases and J dropped 5 bases, with 16 bases sitting between them. CDR3 in amino acids: CASSHRLSLETEAFF. The CDR3 DNA follows: TGCGCCAGCAGCCATCGCCTGTCCCTAGAGACTGAAGCTTTCTTT.

The chain has TRBV6-1 and TRBJ2-1, with 10 nucleotides matching TRBD2. Trimming at V came to 0 bases and at J to 12 bases, leaving 11 bases not matched to a gene. Germline values: CDR1 MNHNS, CDR2 SASEGT. The CDR3 covers 16 residues. DNA for the CDR3: TGTGCCAGCAGTGAAGCCCGGACTAGCGGTTTCGGGGGGCAGTTCTTC. This gives the protein CASSEARTSGFGGQFF.

The chain employs TRBV3-1 (or the pseudogene TRBV3-2) and TRBJ2-1; 7 bases are shared with TRBD2. CDR3 length: 13 amino acids. Germline CDR1 is LGHDT and CDR2 is YNNKEL (reference sequence). With V trimmed by 4 bases and J by 7 bases, 4 bases remained unmatched. Here the CDR3 reads CASSRGLVNEQFF. CDR3 DNA sequence: TGTGCCAGCAGCCGAGGACTAGTAAATGAGCAGTTCTTC.

The chain recombines TRBV27 with TRBJ2-2; D may be TRBD2 (5 bases). Germline V gives CDR1 MNHEY, CDR2 SMNVEV (reference sequence). Trimming pared 2 bases from V and 0 bases from J, leaving 7 bases between. This CDR3 spans 15 amino acids. DNA of the CDR3: TGTGCCAGCAGTTTACGGCGGGCGAACACCGGGGAGCTGTTTTTT. Translated, it gives CASSLRRANTGELFF.

V usage is TRBV9 and J usage is TRBJ2-7; D uncertain. The CDR3 consists of 11 residues. The V and J ends lost 3 bases and 5 bases respectively, with 6 bases between them. CDR1 and CDR2 (germline): SGDLS, YYNGEE. CDR3 protein: CASSGTNEQYF. Here the CDR3 DNA reads TGTGCCAGCAGCGGTACAAACGAGCAGTACTTC.

The gene calls are TRBV19 and TRBJ2-1; 13 positions match TRBD2. CDR3 length equals 13 residues. Looked up from germline, CDR1 is LNHDA and CDR2 is SQIVND (reference sequence). Trimming took 10 bases from V and 7 from J; bases not matched to a gene: 4. DNA for the CDR3: TGTGCCACCCGGGGACTAGCGGGAAATGAGCAGTTCTTC. Translating it yields CATRGLAGNEQFF.

This chain links TRBV11-2 with TRBJ1-1, with TRBD1 matching over 8 bases. The length of the CDR3 is 14 residues. Germline V gene sequence: CDR1 SGHAT, CDR2 FQNNGV. V lost 5 bases, J lost 1 base, and 3 bases stayed unmatched. This CDR3 is CASSPDRGNTEAFF. The CDR3 DNA is TGTGCCAGCAGCCCCGACAGGGGGAACACTGAAGCTTTCTTT. Full variable domain (outside the CDR3, taken from reference TRBV11-2 and TRBJ1-1): EAGVAQSPRYKIIEKRQSVAFWCNPISGHATLYWYQQILGQGPKLLIQFQNNGVVDDSQLPKDRFSAERLKGVDSTLKIQPAKLEDSAVYLCASSPDRGNTEAFFGQGTRLTVV.

The CDR3 bases are TGTGCCTGGAGTGGGGGGCAGGGCGAACATCAGCCCCAGCATTTT. Translation: CAWSGGQGEHQPQHF. This chain connects TRBV30 to TRBJ1-5, with D tentatively TRBD1 (6 bases). Trimming removed 1 base from V and 5 bases from J, with 15 bases in between. The CDR3 totals 15 residues. Germline values: CDR1 GTSNPN, CDR2 SVGIG (reference sequence).

The rearrangement joins TRBV4-2 to TRBJ1-2; D ambiguous. V was trimmed by 4 bases and J by 5 bases, leaving 17 bases between them. The V gene's germline CDR1 is LGHNA and CDR2 YNFKEQ. This CDR3 contains 15 residues. The CDR3 nucleotides read TGTGCCAGCAGCCTTGGGGAGCTACTTAAATATGGCTACACCTTC. It translates to CASSLGELLKYGYTF.

The genes are TRBV30 and TRBJ1-1; D may be TRBD1 (6 bases). CDR3 size: 14 residues. The germline CDR1 and CDR2 sequences are GTSNPN and SVGIG (reference sequence). Trimming pared 0 bases from V and 7 bases from J, leaving 15 bases between. CDR3 sequence: CAWSVGRGGGEAFF. The CDR3 DNA is TGTGCCTGGAGTGTAGGAAGGGGGGGTGGTGAAGCTTTCTTT.